The 14 T cell receptor beta chains below were found in one sample sequenced in a study of blood T cell repertoires in COVID-19. Measured with immunoSEQ multiplex PCR; TCRdb has only the in-frame clones, and not every one. The table records about 150,000 clones, roughly 80% of them present only once. Material: peripheral blood. The origin of the receptors is a woman aged 80 or over with acute or convalescent COVID-19.

The chain has TRBV4-2 and TRBJ1-1; TRBD1 agrees at 8 bases. The junction had 7 bases not matched to a gene; V was cut back by 6 bases and J by 10 bases. This CDR3 spans 12 amino acids. Germline CDR1 is LGHNA and CDR2 is YNFKEQ. The CDR3 loop reads CASSPNGQGAFF. CDR3 DNA: TGTGCCAGCAGTCCTAATGGACAGGGAGCTTTCTTT.

This clone was observed a few times. The chain recombines TRBV19 with TRBJ2-5; D gene ambiguous. CDR3 length: 16 amino acids. Between the trimmed V and J ends, which lost 5 bases and 1 base, there was a span of 17 bases. Germline-derived CDR1 and CDR2 are LNHDA and SQIVND (reference sequence). In nucleotides, the CDR3 is TGTGCCAGTAGTGAAGCGCAGAATTGGGTCCAAGAGACCCAGTACTTC. This sequence encodes CASSEAQNWVQETQYF.

The rearrangement joins TRBV7-2 to TRBJ2-3; possible D gene TRBD1, 5 bases. The germline V gene has CDR1 SGHTA and CDR2 FQGNSA. The CDR3 totals 14 residues. V was shortened by 1 base and J by 3 bases, with 8 bases between the two germline ends. This chain's CDR3 is CASSLVTVTDTQYF. DNA of the CDR3: TGTGCCAGCAGCTTAGTGACAGTAACAGATACGCAGTATTTT.

The chain couples TRBV19 to TRBJ2-3; perhaps TRBD2 as D (6 bases). V lost 5 bases, J lost 2 bases, and 14 bases lay in between. Germline CDR1 LNHDA, CDR2 SQIVND (reference sequence). This CDR3 has 15 amino acids. The CDR3 protein is CASSGGATSTDTQYF. In DNA, the CDR3 is TGTGCCAGTAGTGGCGGGGCAACTTCCACAGATACGCAGTATTTT.

The genes are TRBV4-2 and TRBJ1-6, with 8 bases that match TRBD1. Germline V gives CDR1 LGHNA, CDR2 YNFKEQ. The ends lost 0 bases at V and 9 bases at J; junction bases unmatched: 1. The CDR3 length is 14 residues. CDR3 nucleotides: TGTGCCAGCAGCCAAGAAACAGGGGGTTCACCCCTCCACTTT. Translated, it gives CASSQETGGSPLHF.

V gene TRBV24-1 combines with J gene TRBJ2-5, with TRBD2 as a possible D gene (6 bases). The germline V and J ends were trimmed by 3 bases and 2 bases, with 18 bases remaining between them. The CDR3 is made up of 17 amino acids. Germline assignment: CDR1 KGHDR and CDR2 SFDVKD. The CDR3 spells CATSDPSGAGGQETQYF. Here the CDR3 DNA reads TGTGCCACCAGTGATCCCTCCGGCGCCGGGGGTCAAGAGACCCAGTACTTC.

This clone appeared a few times. The gene calls are TRBV2 and TRBJ1-2; TRBD1 agrees at 8 bases. V shed 6 bases, J shed 1 base, and the junction held 22 bases outside the gene matches. The CDR3 spans 20 residues. From germline, CDR1 is SNHLY and CDR2 FYNNEI. The CDR3: CASSHPQAGTTGGINYGYTF. The CDR3 coding sequence is TGTGCCAGCAGCCATCCTCAAGCCGGGACTACAGGGGGAATTAACTATGGCTACACCTTC.

This clone has just a few counts. This rearrangement joins TRBV6-5 to TRBJ2-1; 7 nucleotides match TRBD1. Germline V CDR1 and CDR2: MNHEY, SVGAGI. V shed 0 bases and J 8 bases; nucleotides not matched to a gene: 10. CDR3 length equals 16 residues. The CDR3 here is CASSYSRRQGKDEQFF. CDR3 sequence (DNA): TGTGCCAGCAGTTACTCGAGGAGACAGGGTAAGGATGAGCAGTTCTTC.

This clone has just a few counts. The genes are TRBV7-9 and TRBJ1-1; no firm D call. V lost 1 base and J lost 2, with 8 bases in between. CDR3 size: 14 residues. Looked up from germline, CDR1 is SEHNR and CDR2 is FQNEAQ (reference sequence). Here the CDR3 DNA reads TGTGCCAGCAGCTTAGAGGCGGCCAACACTGAAGCTTTCTTT. It is translated as CASSLEAANTEAFF.

The genes are TRBV2 and TRBJ2-3; TRBD1 matches at 10 bases. The trim removed 6 bases at V and 6 bases at J, leaving 6 bases unmatched. The CDR3 consists of 14 residues. Per germline, CDR1 SNHLY and CDR2 FYNNEI. Here the CDR3 reads CASSGTGDSDTQYF. Written as DNA, the CDR3 is TGTGCCAGCAGCGGGACAGGGGATTCCGATACGCAGTATTTT.

The chain carries TRBV12-3 or TRBV12-4 and TRBJ2-1; the match to TRBD2 covers 8 bases. J lost 7 bases, V lost 6 bases, and 5 bases had no gene match. This CDR3 region has 13 residues. Here the CDR3 DNA reads TGTGCCAGCAGACTACTAGCGGAGAATGAGCAGTTCTTC. Amino acids: CASRLLAENEQFF.

The V and J genes are TRBV2 and TRBJ2-2; D unresolved. Trimming pared 1 base from V and 5 bases from J, leaving 11 bases between. The CDR3 length is 15 residues. Germline CDR1 and CDR2: SNHLY and FYNNEI. CDR3 in amino acids: CASSEGHRETGELFF. The DNA of the CDR3 is TGTGCCAGCAGTGAAGGACACAGAGAAACCGGGGAGCTGTTTTTT.

This clone was observed a handful of times. This chain uses TRBV12-3 or TRBV12-4 with TRBJ2-1, with D perhaps TRBD1 (5 bases). There are 12 residues in the CDR3. The V and J ends lost 5 bases and 8 bases respectively, with 10 bases between them. CDR3 sequence reads: CASSPSGYEQFF. For the CDR3, the DNA is TGTGCCAGCAGTCCCTCAGGGTATGAGCAGTTCTTC.

This clone was seen a single time. The chain recombines TRBV6-5 with TRBJ2-3; 7 bases fit TRBD2. The CDR3 has 14 residues. V was pared by 5 bases and J by 1 base, with 3 bases of the junction left unmatched. The V gene's germline CDR1 is MNHEY and CDR2 SVGAGI. The CDR3 DNA reads TGTGCCAGCAGTCTAGCGGCTCGCACAGATACGCAGTATTTT. Its translation is CASSLAARTDTQYF.